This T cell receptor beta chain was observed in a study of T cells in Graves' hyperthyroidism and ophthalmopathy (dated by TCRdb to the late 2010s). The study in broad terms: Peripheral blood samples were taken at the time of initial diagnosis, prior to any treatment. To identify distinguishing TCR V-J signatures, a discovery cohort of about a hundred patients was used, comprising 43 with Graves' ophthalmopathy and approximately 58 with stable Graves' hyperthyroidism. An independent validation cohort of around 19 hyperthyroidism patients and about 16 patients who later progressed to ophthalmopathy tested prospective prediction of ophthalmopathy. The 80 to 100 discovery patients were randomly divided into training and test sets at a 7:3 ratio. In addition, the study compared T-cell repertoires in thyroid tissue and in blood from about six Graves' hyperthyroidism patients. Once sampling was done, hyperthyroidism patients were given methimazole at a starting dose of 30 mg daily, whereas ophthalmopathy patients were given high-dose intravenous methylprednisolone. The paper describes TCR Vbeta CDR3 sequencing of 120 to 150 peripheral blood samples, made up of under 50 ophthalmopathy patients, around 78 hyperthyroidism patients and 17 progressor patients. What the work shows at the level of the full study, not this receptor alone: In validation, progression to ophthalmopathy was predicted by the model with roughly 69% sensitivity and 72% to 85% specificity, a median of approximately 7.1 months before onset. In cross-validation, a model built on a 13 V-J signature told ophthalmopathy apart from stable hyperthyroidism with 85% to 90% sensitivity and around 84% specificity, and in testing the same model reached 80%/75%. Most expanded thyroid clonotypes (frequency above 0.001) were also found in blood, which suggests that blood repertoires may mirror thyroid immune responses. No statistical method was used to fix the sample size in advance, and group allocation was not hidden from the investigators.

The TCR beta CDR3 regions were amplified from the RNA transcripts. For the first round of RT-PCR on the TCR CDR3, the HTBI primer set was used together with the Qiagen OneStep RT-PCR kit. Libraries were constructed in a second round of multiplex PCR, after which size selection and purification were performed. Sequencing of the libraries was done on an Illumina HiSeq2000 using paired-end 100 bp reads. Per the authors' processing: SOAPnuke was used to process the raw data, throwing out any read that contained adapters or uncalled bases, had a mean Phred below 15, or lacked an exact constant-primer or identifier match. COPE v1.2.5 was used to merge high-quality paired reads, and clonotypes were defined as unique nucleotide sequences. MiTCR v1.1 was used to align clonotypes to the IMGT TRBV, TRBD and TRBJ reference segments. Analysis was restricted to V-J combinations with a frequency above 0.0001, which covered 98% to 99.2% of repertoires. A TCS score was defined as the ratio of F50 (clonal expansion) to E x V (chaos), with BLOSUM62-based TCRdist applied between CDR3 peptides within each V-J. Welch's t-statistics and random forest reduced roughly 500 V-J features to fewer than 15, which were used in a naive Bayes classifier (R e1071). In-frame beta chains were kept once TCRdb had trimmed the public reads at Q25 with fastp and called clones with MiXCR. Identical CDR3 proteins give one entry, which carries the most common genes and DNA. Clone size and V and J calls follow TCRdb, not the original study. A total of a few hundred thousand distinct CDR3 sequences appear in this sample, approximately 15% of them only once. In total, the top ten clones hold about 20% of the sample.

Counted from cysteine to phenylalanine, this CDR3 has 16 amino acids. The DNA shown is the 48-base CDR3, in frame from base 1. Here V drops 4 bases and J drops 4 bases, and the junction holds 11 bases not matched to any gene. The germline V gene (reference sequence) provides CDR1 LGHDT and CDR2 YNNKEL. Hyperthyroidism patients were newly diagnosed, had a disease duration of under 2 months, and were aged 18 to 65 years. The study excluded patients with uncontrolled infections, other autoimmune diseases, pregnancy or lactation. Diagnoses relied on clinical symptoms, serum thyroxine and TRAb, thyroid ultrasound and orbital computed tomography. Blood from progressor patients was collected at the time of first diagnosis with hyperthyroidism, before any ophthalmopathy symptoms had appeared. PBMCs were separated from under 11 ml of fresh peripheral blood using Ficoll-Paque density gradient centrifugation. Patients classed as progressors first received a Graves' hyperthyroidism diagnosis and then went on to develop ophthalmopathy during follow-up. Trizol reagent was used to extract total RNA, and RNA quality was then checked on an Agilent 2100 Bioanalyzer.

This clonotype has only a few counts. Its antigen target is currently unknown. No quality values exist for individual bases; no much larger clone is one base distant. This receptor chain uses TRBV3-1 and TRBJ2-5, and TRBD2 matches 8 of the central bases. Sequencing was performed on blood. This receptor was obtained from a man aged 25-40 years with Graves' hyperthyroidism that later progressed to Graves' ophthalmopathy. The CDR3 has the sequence CASSPGGPGGVETQYF. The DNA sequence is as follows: TGTGCCAGCAGCCCGGGGGGGCCGGGAGGGGTAGAGACCCAGTACTTC.